The sequence of this TCR beta chain was determined in a study of CD8 T cells in ankylosing spondylitis. Study results and limitations: In ankylosing spondylitis blood, a motif of 7 to 9 highly homologous TCR beta variants appeared characteristic. Within matched ankylosing spondylitis synovial fluid, disease-linked clones were reportedly significantly enriched. The authors found the disease-linked clones to be CD8+ and relatively rare in peripheral blood.

The CDR3 length is 14 residues. Trimming took 8 bases from V and 2 from J, leaving 14 bases between them. Points on this clonotype: Its antigen is undetermined.

It was by quantitative 5'-RACE with molecular barcodes that TCR beta libraries were made. TCRdb recomputed calls from the 5' RACE reads with MiXCR, one row per CDR3 protein. This sample has around 250,000 distinct CDR3 sequences, with 30% to 35% found just once. This chain uses TRBV12-3 or TRBV12-4 with TRBJ2-3; D is tentatively TRBD1 or TRBD2 (5 bases each). This TCR was sampled from a male donor with ankylosing spondylitis or in good health (not recorded which). Specimen: blood, either unsorted or a sorted T cell fraction (not recorded which). CDR3 residues: CASCGSGHTDTQYF. CDR3 nucleotide sequence: TGTGCCAGCTGTGGGAGCGGACACACAGATACGCAGTATTTT.